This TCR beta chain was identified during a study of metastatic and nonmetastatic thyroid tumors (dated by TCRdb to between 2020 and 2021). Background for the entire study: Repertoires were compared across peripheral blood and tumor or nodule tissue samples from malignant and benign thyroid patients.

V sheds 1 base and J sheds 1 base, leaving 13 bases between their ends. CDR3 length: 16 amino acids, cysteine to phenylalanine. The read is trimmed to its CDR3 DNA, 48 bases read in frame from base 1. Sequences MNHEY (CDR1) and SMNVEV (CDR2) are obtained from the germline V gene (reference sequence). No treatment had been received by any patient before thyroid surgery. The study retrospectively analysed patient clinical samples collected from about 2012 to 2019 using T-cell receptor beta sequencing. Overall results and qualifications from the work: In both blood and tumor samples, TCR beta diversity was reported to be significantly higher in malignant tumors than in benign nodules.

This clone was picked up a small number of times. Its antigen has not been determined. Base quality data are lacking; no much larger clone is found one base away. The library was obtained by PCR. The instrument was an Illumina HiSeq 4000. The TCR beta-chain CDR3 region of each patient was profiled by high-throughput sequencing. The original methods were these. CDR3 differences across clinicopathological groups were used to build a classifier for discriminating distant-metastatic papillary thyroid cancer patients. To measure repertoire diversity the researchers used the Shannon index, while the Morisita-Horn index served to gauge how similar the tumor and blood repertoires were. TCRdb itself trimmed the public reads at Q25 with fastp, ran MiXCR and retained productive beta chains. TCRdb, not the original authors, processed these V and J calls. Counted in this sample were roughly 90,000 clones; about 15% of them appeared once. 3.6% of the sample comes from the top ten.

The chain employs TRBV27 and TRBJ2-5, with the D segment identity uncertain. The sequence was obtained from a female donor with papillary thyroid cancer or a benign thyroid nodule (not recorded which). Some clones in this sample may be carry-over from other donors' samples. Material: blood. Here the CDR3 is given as CASSLLTSKGQETQYF. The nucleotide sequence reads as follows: TGTGCCAGCAGTTTATTAACATCCAAGGGCCAAGAGACCCAGTACTTC.